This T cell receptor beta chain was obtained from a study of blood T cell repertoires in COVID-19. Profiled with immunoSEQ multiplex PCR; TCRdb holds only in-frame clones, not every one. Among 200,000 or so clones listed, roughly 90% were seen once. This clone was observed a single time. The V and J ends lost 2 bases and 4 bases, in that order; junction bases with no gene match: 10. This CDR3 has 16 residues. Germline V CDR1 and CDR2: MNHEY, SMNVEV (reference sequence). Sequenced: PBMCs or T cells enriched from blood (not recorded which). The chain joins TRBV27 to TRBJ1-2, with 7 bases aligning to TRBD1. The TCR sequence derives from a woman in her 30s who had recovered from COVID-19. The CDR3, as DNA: TGTGCCAGCAGTTTAGACACAGGGGCAACTGGCTATGGCTACACCTTC. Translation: CASSLDTGATGYGYTF.